The sequence of this T cell receptor (beta chain) was determined in a study of blood T cell repertoires in COVID-19. Looking at the study overall: Samples of COVID-19 (acute and convalescent) were obtained from the United States, Italy and Spain. The analysed material was cDNA or gDNA that came from T cells, B-cell-depleted T cells, or PBMCs.

V gave up 3 bases and J gave up 8 bases; unmatched junction bases: 11. The germline CDR1 and CDR2 sequences are SGHNT and YENEEA. The CDR3 runs 16 residues. Per the authors' pipeline: Amplification from reference gene primers served as the basis for estimated nucleated cell counts. Clones were read by immunoSEQ multiplex PCR, and TCRdb kept only the in-frame ones, dropping some. From that table come the V and J calls and clone size; the DNA was used to work out D and trimming. Among about 71,000 clones listed, roughly 85% were seen once. The gene calls are TRBV11-3 and TRBJ2-1, with 9 bases identical to TRBD1. The sequencing input was peripheral blood. This TCR derives from a man aged 25-40 years with acute or convalescent COVID-19. The CDR3 DNA reads TGTGCCAGCAGCTTCAGGGTAACAGGGGGCGCGGATGAGCAGTTCTTC. Translating gives CASSFRVTGGADEQFF.